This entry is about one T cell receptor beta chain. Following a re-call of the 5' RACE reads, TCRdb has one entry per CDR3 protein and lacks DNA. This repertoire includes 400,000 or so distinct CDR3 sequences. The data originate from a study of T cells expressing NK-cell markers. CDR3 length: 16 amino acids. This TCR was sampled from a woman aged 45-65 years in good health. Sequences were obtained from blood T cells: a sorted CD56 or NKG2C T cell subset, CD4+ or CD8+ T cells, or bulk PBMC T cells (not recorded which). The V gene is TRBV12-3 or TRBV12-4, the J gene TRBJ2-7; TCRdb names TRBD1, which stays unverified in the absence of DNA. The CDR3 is CASSSHLSDTAYEQYF.